This T cell receptor (beta chain) stems from a study of cytomegalovirus exposure and HLA in healthy donors. This CDR3 is built from 15 residues. Germline-derived CDR1 and CDR2 are MNHEY and SVGAGI. J lost 2 bases, V lost 7 bases, and 8 bases had no gene match. This clone was observed a few times. 13 Jbeta primers and 60 Vbeta primers were used for the PCR. Generated by immunoSEQ multiplex PCR, the TCRdb table keeps only in-frame clones and is missing some. Of about 170,000 clones in the sample, roughly 80% were seen once. This clonotype was obtained from a male donor in good health and CMV-seronegative. This chain uses TRBV6-5 with TRBJ1-5; 7 bases fit TRBD1. The sequenced sample consisted of PBMCs. The CDR3 DNA is TGTGCCAGCAACCCAGGGGGTGATGGCAATCAGCCCCAGCATTTT. Translation: CASNPGGDGNQPQHF.